The next 23 T cell receptor beta chains were all read from a single sample in a study of molecular identifiers for immune sequencing clone quantification. TCRdb itself ran the PCR reads through MiXCR, one entry per CDR3 protein. Among 400,000 to 600,000 distinct CDR3 sequences listed, roughly 23% were seen once. Sequencing was performed on naive CD8+ T cells from blood, with Jurkat cell RNA spiked in. Regarding subset: FACS-sorted CD8+CD4-CCR7+CD45RA+ naive T cells. Receptors were obtained from a human donor in good health. Some libraries in this study had Jurkat cell RNA spiked in.

In regard to this clonotype: This may be a read error, as it is one base from a much larger clone. V gene TRBV27 combines with J gene TRBJ2-1; D is possibly TRBD1 or TRBD2 (7 bases each). The CDR3 covers 15 residues. Germline assignment: CDR1 MNHEY and CDR2 SMNVEV (reference sequence). V was clipped by 0 bases and J by 6 bases, with 12 bases between them. The CDR3 is CASSLSGQRGNEQFF. The CDR3 DNA follows: TGTGCCAGCAGTTTATCGGGACAGCGGGGCAATGAGCAGTTCTTC.

The table lists this clonotype with many counts. The chain combines TRBV20-1 with TRBJ1-1, with D tentatively TRBD1 (5 bases). This CDR3 is built from 13 residues. Germline V gene sequence: CDR1 DFQATT, CDR2 SNEGSKA (reference sequence). Trimming removed 5 bases from V and 1 base from J, with 11 bases in between. The CDR3 loop reads CSARTSPNTEAFF. As DNA, the CDR3 is TGCAGTGCTCGGACATCTCCGAACACTGAAGCTTTCTTT.

The rearrangement links TRBV3-1 to TRBJ2-7; D is unresolved. Germline V lookup: CDR1 LGHDT, CDR2 YNNKEL (reference sequence). The CDR3 sequence is 14 residues long. V was pared by 0 bases and J by 3 bases, with 9 bases between. This chain's CDR3 is CASSQEPTVYEQYF. The CDR3 DNA reads TGTGCCAGCAGCCAAGAACCCACCGTCTACGAGCAGTACTTC.

This clonotype was picked up a small number of times. The V and J genes are TRBV6-2 or TRBV6-3 and TRBJ2-5; D is perhaps TRBD2 (5 bases). Trimming stripped 5 bases from V and 0 bases from J, with 13 bases between. The CDR3 consists of 15 residues. Germline V gene data show CDR1 as MNHEY and CDR2 as SVGEGT. The CDR3 sequence: CASSQDGGYQETQYF. For the CDR3, the DNA is TGTGCCAGCAGTCAGGACGGAGGATACCAAGAGACCCAGTACTTC.

This clonotype appeared many times. The V gene is TRBV29-1, the J gene TRBJ1-1; no clear D. Trimming shortened V by 7 bases and J by 5 bases, and 11 bases separated the two germline ends. This CDR3 region has 11 residues. The germline V gene encodes CDR1 SQVTM and CDR2 ANQGSEA. The DNA for the CDR3 is TGCAGCGCCTTACTTGGAACTGAAGCTTTCTTT. Translated, it gives CSALLGTEAFF.

With regard to this clonotype: A much larger clone lies one base from this, so it may be a read error. This rearrangement joins TRBV9 to TRBJ1-5, with 7 bases fitting TRBD1. This CDR3 contains 14 residues. With 3 bases clipped from V and 2 bases from J, the junction kept 2 bases outside the gene matches. Germline V gives CDR1 SGDLS, CDR2 YYNGEE. The DNA for the CDR3 is TGTGCCAGCAGCGCAGGGGGAGGCAATCAGCCCCAGCATTTT. It is translated as CASSAGGGNQPQHF. Full variable domain (rest looked up from reference TRBV9 and TRBJ1-5): DSGVTQTPKHLITATGQRVTLRCSPRSGDLSVYWYQQSLDQGLQFLIQYYNGEERAKGNILERFSAQQFPDLHSELNLSSLELGDSALYFCASSAGGGNQPQHFGDGTRLSIL.

The chain has TRBV29-1 and TRBJ1-2, with 8 bases lining up with TRBD1. Germline V gene lookup returns CDR1 SQVTM and CDR2 ANQGSEA. Unmatched junction bases numbered 2, after V lost 4 bases and J lost 4 bases. CDR3 length equals 12 residues. In nucleotides, the CDR3 is TGCAGCGTTGGACAGGGGACCTATGGCTACACCTTC. Translated, it gives CSVGQGTYGYTF.

There are many counts of this clonotype. This chain links TRBV11-2 with TRBJ2-1; no clear D gene. There are 12 residues in the CDR3. Germline assignment: CDR1 SGHAT and CDR2 FQNNGV. The V and J ends lost 4 bases and 5 bases respectively, with 6 bases between them. This CDR3 is CASSSINNEQFF. The CDR3 nucleotides are TGTGCCAGCAGCTCAATAAACAATGAGCAGTTCTTC.

A few counts support this clonotype. The genes are TRBV5-1 and TRBJ2-7, with D unclear. Germline values: CDR1 SGHRS, CDR2 YFSETQ. The V end lost 0 bases, the J end lost 2 bases, and 12 bases lay between the germline ends. The CDR3 is 15 residues long. CDR3 sequence reads: CASSLGTDGTYEQYF. CDR3 nucleotides: TGCGCCAGCAGCTTGGGTACGGACGGAACCTACGAGCAGTACTTC. The whole variable domain, filled in from reference TRBV5-1 and TRBJ2-7, reads KAGVTQTPRYLIKTRGQQVTLSCSPISGHRSVSWYQQTPGQGLQFLFEYFSETQRNKGNFPGRFSGRQFSNSRSEMNVSTLELGDSALYLCASSLGTDGTYEQYFGPGTRLTVT.

This clonotype has a count of ten or more. This chain links TRBV12-3 or TRBV12-4 with TRBJ2-7; no clear D gene. The CDR3 is made up of 14 amino acids. V was trimmed by 6 bases and J by 0 bases, leaving 12 bases between them. The CDR3 protein is CASSSTESSYEQYF. DNA of the CDR3: TGTGCCAGCAGCTCCACAGAAAGCTCCTACGAGCAGTACTTC.

There are many counts of this clonotype. This chain links TRBV20-1 with TRBJ1-4; no clear D. Trimming left V 0 bases short and J 3 bases short, with 8 bases between. This CDR3 region has 14 residues. Looked up from germline, CDR1 is DFQATT and CDR2 is SNEGSKA (reference sequence). The CDR3 protein is CSARDGSPNEKLFF. CDR3 in DNA: TGCAGTGCTAGAGATGGAAGTCCTAATGAAAAACTGTTTTTT.

The sample holds many counts of this clonotype. The chain joins TRBV7-9 to TRBJ2-3; TRBD2 agrees at 8 bases. V dropped 5 bases and J dropped 5; count of bases not matched to a gene: 6. Germline V gives CDR1 SEHNR, CDR2 FQNEAQ (reference sequence). The CDR3 runs 14 residues. CDR3 nucleotide sequence: TGTGCCAGCAGCAAGGGACTAGAGGTAGATACGCAGTATTTT. Protein: CASSKGLEVDTQYF.

The V gene is TRBV6-6, the J gene TRBJ2-7, with 9 bases aligning to TRBD1. Looked up from germline, CDR1 is MNHNY and CDR2 is SVGAGI (reference sequence). The CDR3 runs 13 residues. The V and J ends lost 1 base and 6 bases, in that order; junction bases with no gene match: 1. The CDR3 coding sequence is TGTGCCAGCAGTTACTTGACAGGGGGCGAGCAGTACTTC. Translated, it gives CASSYLTGGEQYF.

This clonotype showed up many times. V gene TRBV2 combines with J gene TRBJ1-5; 8 nucleotides agree with TRBD1. The CDR3 is 15 amino acids. V gave up 0 bases and J gave up 6 bases; unmatched junction bases: 4. Germline V gene data show CDR1 as SNHLY and CDR2 as FYNNEI. The CDR3 DNA is TGTGCCAGCAGTGAAGCCACAGGGGGAGGTCAGCCCCAGCATTTT. Translation: CASSEATGGGQPQHF.

Notes on this clonotype: This sequence may be a read error, since a much larger clone differs from it by one base. The gene calls are TRBV18 and TRBJ1-1; D gene ambiguous. The CDR3 runs to 17 residues. Germline V gives CDR1 KGHSH, CDR2 LQKENI. The CDR3 DNA reads TGTGCCAGCTCACCTTCTAGTGGAGTTTATCGGGGTACTGAAACTTTCTTT. Protein sequence: CASSPSSGVYRGTETFF. Full variable domain (outside the CDR3, taken from reference TRBV18 and TRBJ1-1): NAGVMQNPRHLVRRRGQEARLRCSPMKGHSHVYWYRQLPEEGLKFMVYLQKENIIDESGMPKERFSAEFPKEGPSILRIQQVVRGDSAAYFCASSPSSGVYRGTETFFGQGTRLTVV.

This clonotype has a handful of counts. V is TRBV3-1 and J is TRBJ2-7; weak D call: TRBD2 (5 bases). V gave up 2 bases and J gave up 3 bases, with 14 bases separating them. Germline values: CDR1 LGHDT, CDR2 YNNKEL (reference sequence). The CDR3 is made up of 15 amino acids. CDR3 sequence: CASSQFRSAVYEQYF. The CDR3 DNA reads as TGTGCCAGCAGCCAATTCCGCTCAGCGGTCTACGAGCAGTACTTC.

The CDR3 coding sequence is TGTGCCGTCACGCGGGGGGATGGCAATGAGCAGTTCTTC. Residues: CAVTRGDGNEQFF. This chain links TRBV10-3 with TRBJ2-1; 8 bases are a match to TRBD2. The CDR3 runs to 13 residues. V lost 11 bases, J lost 6 bases, and 9 bases stayed unmatched. Per the germline V gene, CDR1 is ENHRY and CDR2 is SYGVKD.

Many counts were recorded for this clonotype. The chain is built from TRBV7-9 and TRBJ2-7; 10 bases fit TRBD2. V trimming: 6 bases; J trimming: 0 bases; junction bases outside the gene matches: 8. The length of the CDR3 is 16 residues. Germline CDR1 reads SEHNR; CDR2 reads FQNEAQ (reference sequence). The CDR3 sequence: CASRYGLADTSYEQYF. The DNA for the CDR3 is TGTGCCAGCAGATACGGACTAGCGGACACCTCCTACGAGCAGTACTTC.

This clonotype was seen repeatedly, ten times or more. The rearrangement links TRBV7-9 to TRBJ2-5; 8 bases are shared with TRBD1. J lost 5 bases, V lost 5 bases, and 4 bases had no gene match. The CDR3 consists of 13 residues. Germline CDR1 SEHNR, CDR2 FQNEAQ (reference sequence). The CDR3 region has the DNA TGTGCCAGCAGCGGTGACAGGGGTGAGACCCAGTACTTC. Translated, it gives CASSGDRGETQYF.

About this clonotype: A much bigger clone sits one base away, suggesting this may be a read error. CDR3 DNA sequence: TGTGCCAGCAGCGTCGCCGGGACAGGCAACGAATCTGGCTGCACCTTC. It specifies CASSVAGTGNESGCTF. The rearrangement links TRBV9 to TRBJ1-2; 8 nucleotides align to TRBD1. Germline CDR1 and CDR2: SGDLS and YYNGEE. The CDR3 spans 16 residues.

This clonotype showed up just once. One end of the junction fails to match germline, which may point to a read error. The chain has TRBV5-3 and TRBJ2-7; 8 bases match TRBD1. TRBV5-3 is flagged as an ORF with uncertain function. CDR3 length: 13 residues. The chain's CDR3 is CASSWWQGAEQYF. CDR3 DNA: TGTGCCAGCAGCTGGTGGCAGGGGGCCGAGCAGTACTTC.

This clonotype has more than one count but fewer than ten. This chain joins TRBV29-1 and TRBJ2-1; 9 nucleotides align to TRBD2. The CDR3 spans 13 residues. V was clipped by 4 bases and J by 6 bases; unmatched bases: 4. Germline-derived CDR1 and CDR2 are SQVTM and ANQGSEA. The CDR3 reads CSVVSGSGNEQFF. CDR3 nucleotide sequence: TGCAGCGTTGTTAGCGGGAGTGGCAATGAGCAGTTCTTC.

V usage is TRBV27 and J usage is TRBJ2-1; D may be TRBD2 (6 bases). CDR1 MNHEY and CDR2 SMNVEV come from the germline V gene (reference sequence). Trimming took 6 bases from V and 0 from J, leaving 12 bases between them. This CDR3 comprises 15 residues. This CDR3 reads CASRETSNSYNEQFF. CDR3 sequence (DNA): TGTGCCAGCAGGGAGACTAGTAACTCCTACAATGAGCAGTTCTTC.